This T cell receptor beta chain was sequenced during a study of CD8 T cells in Susac syndrome. Study in general: Patients with Susac syndrome had blood drawn and were at that point therapy-naive, on corticosteroids, or on intravenous immunoglobulin alone.

Reverse transcription used roughly 0.5 to 1 ug RNA and random hexamers. TCRdb itself ran the immunoSEQ multiplex PCR reads through MiXCR, one entry per CDR3 protein. This table has approximately 210,000 distinct CDR3 sequences, 94% appearing once. The germline V gene has CDR1 GTSNPN and CDR2 SVGIG (reference sequence). With 4 bases removed from V and 4 bases from J, the gap between germline ends came to 7 bases. The CDR3 totals 12 residues. This TCR derives from a human donor with Susac syndrome. The sequenced sample was CD4+ T cells from PBMCs. The chain recombines TRBV30 with TRBJ1-4; D gene ambiguous. CDR3 sequence reads: CAWTNSNEKLFF. In nucleotides, the CDR3 is TGTGCCTGGACGAACAGTAATGAAAAACTGTTTTTT.